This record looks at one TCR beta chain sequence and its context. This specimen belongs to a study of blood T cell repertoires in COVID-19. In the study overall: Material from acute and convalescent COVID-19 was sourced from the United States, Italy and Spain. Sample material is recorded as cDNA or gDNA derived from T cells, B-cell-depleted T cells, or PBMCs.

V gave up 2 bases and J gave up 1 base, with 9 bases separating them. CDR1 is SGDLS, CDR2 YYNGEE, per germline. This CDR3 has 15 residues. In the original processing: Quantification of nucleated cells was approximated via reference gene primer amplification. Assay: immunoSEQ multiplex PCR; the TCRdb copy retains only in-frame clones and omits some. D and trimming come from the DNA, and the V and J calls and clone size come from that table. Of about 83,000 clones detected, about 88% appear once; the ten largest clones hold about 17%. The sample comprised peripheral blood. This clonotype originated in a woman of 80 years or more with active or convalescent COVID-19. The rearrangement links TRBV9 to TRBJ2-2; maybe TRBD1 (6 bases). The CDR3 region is CASSVEGQNTGELFF. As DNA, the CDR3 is TGTGCCAGCAGCGTTGAGGGACAGAACACCGGGGAGCTGTTTTTT.